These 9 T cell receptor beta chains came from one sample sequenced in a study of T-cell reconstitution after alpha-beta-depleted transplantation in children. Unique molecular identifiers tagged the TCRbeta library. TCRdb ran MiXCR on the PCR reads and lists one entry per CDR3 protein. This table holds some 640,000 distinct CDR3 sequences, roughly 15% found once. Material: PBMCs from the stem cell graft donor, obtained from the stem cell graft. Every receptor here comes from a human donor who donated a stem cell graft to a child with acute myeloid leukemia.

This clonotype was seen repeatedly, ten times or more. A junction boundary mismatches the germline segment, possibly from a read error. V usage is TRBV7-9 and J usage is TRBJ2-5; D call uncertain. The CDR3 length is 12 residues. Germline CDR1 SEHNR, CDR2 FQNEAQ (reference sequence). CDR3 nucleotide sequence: TGTGCCAGCACCTTAGCTTCGGAGACCCAGTACTTC. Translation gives CASTLASETQYF.

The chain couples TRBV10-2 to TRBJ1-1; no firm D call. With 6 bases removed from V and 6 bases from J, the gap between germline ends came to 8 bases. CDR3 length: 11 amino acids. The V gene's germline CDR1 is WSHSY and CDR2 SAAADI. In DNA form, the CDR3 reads TGCGCCAGCAGCTCGTGGGCTGAAGCTTTCTTT. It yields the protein CASSSWAEAFF.

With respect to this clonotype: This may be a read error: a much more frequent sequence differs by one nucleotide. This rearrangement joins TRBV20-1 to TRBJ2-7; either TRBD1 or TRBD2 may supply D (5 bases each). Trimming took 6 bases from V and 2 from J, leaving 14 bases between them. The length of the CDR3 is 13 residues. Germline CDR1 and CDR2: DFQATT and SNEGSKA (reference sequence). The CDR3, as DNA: TGCAGTGCAAGTAGGGACCTCACCTACGAGCAGTACGTC. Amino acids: CSASRDLTYEQYV.

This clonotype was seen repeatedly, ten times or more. The CDR3 DNA reads TGCAGTGCCGTACCACTTCAGGAGCCGTTGGCCTATGGCTACACCTTC. It specifies CSAVPLQEPLAYGYTF. V usage is TRBV20-1 and J usage is TRBJ1-2, with D hard to call. V was pared by 6 bases and J by 4 bases, with 24 bases between. Germline-derived CDR1 and CDR2 are DFQATT and SNEGSKA (reference sequence). The length of the CDR3 is 16 residues.

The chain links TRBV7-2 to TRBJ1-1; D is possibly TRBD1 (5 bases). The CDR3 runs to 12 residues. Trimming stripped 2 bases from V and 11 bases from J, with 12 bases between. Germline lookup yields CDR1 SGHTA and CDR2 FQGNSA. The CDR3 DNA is TGTGCCAGCAGCTTAAGGGGAATGGACGCTTTCTTT. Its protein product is CASSLRGMDAFF.

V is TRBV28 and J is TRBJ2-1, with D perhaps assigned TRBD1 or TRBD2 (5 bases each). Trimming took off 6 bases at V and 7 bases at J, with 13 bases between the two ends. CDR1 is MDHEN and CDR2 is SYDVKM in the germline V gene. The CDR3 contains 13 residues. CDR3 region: CASRGTSKNEQFF. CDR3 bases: TGTGCCAGCAGGGGGACGAGCAAGAATGAGCAGTTCTTC.

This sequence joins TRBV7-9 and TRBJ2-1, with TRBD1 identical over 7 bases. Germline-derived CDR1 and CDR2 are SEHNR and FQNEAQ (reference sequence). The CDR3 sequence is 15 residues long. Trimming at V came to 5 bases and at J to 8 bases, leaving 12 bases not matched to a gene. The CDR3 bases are TGTGCCAGCAGCCCCCGGGACAGTTACGAGGATGAGCAGTTCTTC. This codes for CASSPRDSYEDEQFF.

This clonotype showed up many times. The CDR3 region has the DNA TGCAGTGCTAGAGGTCGAGGGGATCTAGGCAATCAGCCCCAGCATTTT. Translated: CSARGRGDLGNQPQHF. The chain combines TRBV20-1 with TRBJ1-5, with D tentatively TRBD1 (5 bases). CDR1 is DFQATT and CDR2 is SNEGSKA in the germline V gene (reference sequence). This CDR3 spans 16 amino acids. V lost 1 base to trimming and J lost 2 bases, with 15 bases between them.

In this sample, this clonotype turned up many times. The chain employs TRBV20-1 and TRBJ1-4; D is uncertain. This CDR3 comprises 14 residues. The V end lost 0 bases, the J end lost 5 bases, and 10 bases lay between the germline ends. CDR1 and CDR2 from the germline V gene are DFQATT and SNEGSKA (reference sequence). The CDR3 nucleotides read TGCAGTGCTAGAGATGGGAACGGGAATGAAAAACTGTTTTTT. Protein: CSARDGNGNEKLFF.